This TCR beta chain comes out of a study of T-cell reconstitution after alpha-beta-depleted transplantation in children. Germline lookup yields CDR1 DFQATT and CDR2 SNEGSKA (reference sequence). V dropped 4 bases and J dropped 1 base, with 7 bases sitting between them. This CDR3 comprises 12 residues. A library of TCRbeta sequences, prepared with unique molecular identifiers, was generated. TCRdb ran MiXCR on the PCR reads and lists one entry per CDR3 protein. The sample yields about 640,000 distinct CDR3 sequences, roughly 17% seen once. This clonotype was counted only a few times. The chain joins TRBV20-1 to TRBJ1-1; D is uncertain. The sequence came from a human donor who donated a stem cell graft to a child with acute myeloid leukemia. Sample: PBMCs from the stem cell graft donor, taken from the stem cell graft. The CDR3 DNA reads as TGCAGTGCTAATACGGCGAACACTGAAGCTTTCTTT. Translated: CSANTANTEAFF.